These 19 T cell receptor beta chains came from one sample sequenced in a study of beta chain features in type 1 diabetes. The whole isolated RNA underwent reverse transcription, so sequencing captured expressed TCRB transcripts. Sequencing was performed with immunoSEQ multiplex PCR; in TCRdb, only in-frame clones are kept and a portion is missing. The sample has 350,000 to 450,000 clones, about 15% seen once. Sequenced material: naive CD4+ T cells from blood. These receptor sequences come from a man in his thirties or forties in good health.

This clone was seen a few times. The DNA of the CDR3 is TGTGCCAGCAGCAGCTTGGCTAGCTACGAGCAGTACTTC. Translating it yields CASSSLASYEQYF. This chain connects TRBV7-2 to TRBJ2-7; D not resolved. The germline V and J ends were trimmed by 5 bases and 3 bases, with 11 bases remaining between them. Germline assignment: CDR1 SGHTA and CDR2 FQGNSA. The CDR3 contains 13 residues.

This clone was counted between two and nine times. This chain links TRBV7-2 with TRBJ2-2, with D hard to call. V lost 0 bases and J lost 6, with 8 bases in between. CDR1 and CDR2 (germline): SGHTA, FQGNSA. The CDR3 has 14 residues. Written as DNA, the CDR3 is TGTGCCAGCAGCTTAGCGCCTACAGCCGGGGAGCTGTTTTTT. It specifies CASSLAPTAGELFF.

This clone was seen only a few times. The V gene is TRBV30, the J gene TRBJ1-1; D not certain. Germline V lookup: CDR1 GTSNPN, CDR2 SVGIG (reference sequence). V shed 3 bases and J shed 0 bases, with 8 bases lying between them. The CDR3 runs to 13 residues. This CDR3 reads CAWRSNVNTEAFF. CDR3 bases: TGTGCCTGGAGGTCTAACGTGAACACTGAAGCTTTCTTT.

This clone has just a few counts. The V call is TRBV15, the J call TRBJ1-2; D remains unclear. The CDR3 contains 16 residues. CDR1 LNHNV and CDR2 YYDKDF come from the germline V gene (reference sequence). V gave up 1 base and J gave up 6 bases, with 18 bases separating them. CDR3 amino acids: CATSRAWPQVDHGYTF. The CDR3 DNA sequence: TGTGCCACCAGCAGAGCGTGGCCCCAGGTAGACCATGGCTACACCTTC.

This clone has more than one count but fewer than ten. This chain connects TRBV30 to TRBJ2-1; TRBD2 agrees at 8 bases. V lost 1 base to trimming and J lost 7 bases; unmatched junction nucleotides: 12. Germline-derived CDR1 and CDR2 are GTSNPN and SVGIG (reference sequence). This CDR3 has 16 amino acids. CDR3 in DNA: TGTGCCTGGAGTGCCGTAGCGGGAATGATGGGAAATGAGCAGTTCTTC. Its protein product is CAWSAVAGMMGNEQFF.

The V gene is TRBV6-5, the J gene TRBJ1-6; perhaps TRBD1 as D (5 bases). V gave up 6 bases and J gave up 8 bases, with 14 bases separating them. Germline CDR1 reads MNHEY; CDR2 reads SVGAGI. The CDR3 spans 14 residues. CDR3 nucleotides: TGTGCCAGCAGCCGACATCCCAGGGATTCACCCCTCCACTTT. It codes for CASSRHPRDSPLHF.

This clone turned up a few times. This rearrangement joins TRBV2 to TRBJ2-4, with 7 bases matching TRBD1. The CDR3 extends over 13 amino acids. Germline assignment: CDR1 SNHLY and CDR2 FYNNEI. The ends lost 5 bases at V and 6 bases at J; junction bases unmatched: 4. The CDR3 protein is CASSTGVGNIQYF. CDR3 DNA: TGTGCCAGCAGTACAGGGGTAGGAAACATTCAGTACTTC.

This clone was detected a few times. The chain uses TRBV6-5 and TRBJ2-7; D is ambiguous. The V gene's germline CDR1 is MNHEY and CDR2 SVGAGI. CDR3 length: 10 residues. The CDR3 DNA follows: TGTGCAGGGTGCGGCTACGAGCAGTACGTC. It yields the protein CAGCGYEQYV.

This clone has more than one count but fewer than ten. The V and J genes are TRBV5-1 and TRBJ2-5; D possibly corresponds to TRBD2 (6 bases). The V gene lost 4 bases and the J gene lost 3 bases, with 16 bases spanning the gap. Germline CDR1 reads SGHRS; CDR2 reads YFSETQ. The CDR3 has 15 amino acids. CDR3 bases: TGCGCCAGCAGCCCTGGACTAAGCGTTGAAGAGACCCAGTACTTC. The encoded protein is CASSPGLSVEETQYF.

This clone was found a few times. This chain joins TRBV30 and TRBJ2-2, with a possible D match to TRBD1 (5 bases). The CDR3 has 14 amino acids. CDR1 GTSNPN and CDR2 SVGIG come from the germline V gene (reference sequence). V lost 0 bases, J lost 3 bases, and 8 bases lay in between. The CDR3 reads CAWSVQAYTGELFF. CDR3 in DNA: TGTGCCTGGAGTGTACAGGCCTACACCGGGGAGCTGTTTTTT.

The rearrangement joins TRBV5-1 to TRBJ2-3; the D is unclear. Deletions cut 1 base from V and 6 bases from J, with 6 bases between. This CDR3 region has 12 residues. Germline CDR1 and CDR2: SGHRS and YFSETQ. DNA of the CDR3: TGCGCCAGCAGCTTGATATGGGATACGCAGTATTTT. It specifies CASSLIWDTQYF.

The J gene is TRBJ1-2, the V gene TRBV30; D may be TRBD1 (5 bases). The CDR3 has 12 amino acids. Germline V lookup: CDR1 GTSNPN, CDR2 SVGIG (reference sequence). Trimming stripped 2 bases from V and 4 bases from J, with 8 bases between. CDR3 residues: CAWSRGVYGYTF. CDR3 DNA sequence: TGTGCCTGGAGTAGAGGGGTCTATGGCTACACCTTC.

The gene calls are TRBV7-3 and TRBJ2-3, with TRBD2 matching over 7 bases. The CDR3 is 14 residues long. CDR1 is SGHTA, CDR2 FQGTGA, per germline. V was pared by 5 bases and J by 1 base, with 3 bases of the junction left unmatched. The CDR3 is CASSPRGGTDTQYF. The CDR3 DNA reads as TGTGCCAGCAGCCCACGGGGGGGCACAGATACGCAGTATTTT.

The V gene is TRBV2, the J gene TRBJ2-3, with D tentatively TRBD1 (5 bases). The germline V and J ends were trimmed by 10 bases and 0 bases, with 11 bases remaining between them. CDR3 length: 13 residues. Germline V gene data show CDR1 as SNHLY and CDR2 as FYNNEI. The CDR3 protein is CAIGPGSTDTQYF. The CDR3, as DNA: TGTGCCATTGGACCAGGGAGCACAGATACGCAGTATTTT.

The chain links TRBV25-1 to TRBJ1-2; D is undetermined. The CDR3 is 13 amino acids. V shed 2 bases and J shed 4 bases, with 8 bases lying between them. Germline lookup yields CDR1 MGHDK and CDR2 SYGVNS. The CDR3 loop reads CASSEAVSYGYTF. CDR3 sequence (DNA): TGTGCCAGCAGTGAAGCTGTCAGCTATGGCTACACCTTC.

This chain joins TRBV14 and TRBJ2-3; unclear D gene. Trimming left V 1 base short and J 2 bases short, with 7 bases between. Germline V lookup: CDR1 SGHDN, CDR2 FVKESK. The CDR3 is 14 amino acids. The CDR3 DNA reads TGTGCCAGCAGCCAAGGGGAATACACAGATACGCAGTATTTT. Translation: CASSQGEYTDTQYF.

This clone has just a few counts. The genes are TRBV7-6 and TRBJ1-2, with D perhaps TRBD1 (5 bases). Germline CDR1 is SGHVS and CDR2 is FNYEAQ. CDR3 length equals 16 residues. V shed 1 base and J shed 4 bases, with 16 bases lying between them. CDR3 DNA: TGTGCCAGCAGCTTAGTCGCCGGGGCGAATTCCTATGGCTACACCTTC. Its translation is CASSLVAGANSYGYTF.

The chain uses TRBV30 and TRBJ1-4; 9 nucleotides match TRBD1. Looked up from germline, CDR1 is GTSNPN and CDR2 is SVGIG (reference sequence). This CDR3 region has 14 residues. Trimming took 2 bases from V and 8 from J; bases not matched to a gene: 6. CDR3 loop: CAWSTGTGREKLFF. CDR3 in DNA: TGTGCCTGGAGTACCGGGACAGGGAGGGAAAAACTGTTTTTT. The full variable domain, with the rest looked up from reference TRBV30 and TRBJ1-4, is SQTIHQWPATLVQPVGSPLSLECTVEGTSNPNLYWYRQAAGRGLQLLFYSVGIGQISSEVPQNLSASRPQDRQFILSSKKLLLSDSGFYLCAWSTGTGREKLFFGSGTQLSVL.

This clone was counted only a few times. The V gene is TRBV7-9, the J gene TRBJ1-2, with D perhaps TRBD1 (5 bases). V gave up 3 bases and J gave up 4 bases, with 15 bases separating them. Germline V lookup: CDR1 SEHNR, CDR2 FQNEAQ (reference sequence). The CDR3 spans 15 residues. The CDR3 DNA is TGTGCCAGCAGCTTGGGACGACACATCGGCTATGGCTACACCTTC. Translating it yields CASSLGRHIGYGYTF.